A selection of T cell receptor beta chains follows, all from one sample in a study of blood T cell repertoires in COVID-19. Clones were read by immunoSEQ multiplex PCR, and TCRdb kept only the in-frame ones, dropping some. The data contain about 50,000 clones, 89% of them singletons. Material: peripheral blood. The receptor source for this set is a human donor in a cohort sampled during active COVID-19. The CDR3 runs from the conserved cysteine through the conserved F or W. Fields, in order: J gene, V gene, clone size, CDR3 protein. Not all rows give a size; the values are once, few, many and, for expanded clones, a class.

j_call: TRBJ1-1
v_call: TRBV28
clone_size: .
cdr3_aa: CASSLYRATEAFF

j_call: TRBJ1-2
v_call: TRBV28
clone_size: .
cdr3_aa: CASRSGAGGQRGYTF

j_call: TRBJ2-7
v_call: TRBV18
clone_size: .
cdr3_aa: CASSRDRKDYEQYF

j_call: TRBJ1-3
v_call: TRBV9
clone_size: .
cdr3_aa: CASSGGLNSGNTIYF

j_call: TRBJ1-5
v_call: TRBV7-2
clone_size: .
cdr3_aa: CASSLPTGGHQPQHF

j_call: TRBJ1-2
v_call: TRBV6-5
clone_size: .
cdr3_aa: CASSDRLDGYTF

j_call: TRBJ1-2
v_call: TRBV20-1
clone_size: .
cdr3_aa: CSASTSYGYTF

j_call: TRBJ2-2
v_call: TRBV5-1
clone_size: .
cdr3_aa: CASSAAGDPANTGELFF

j_call: TRBJ1-2
v_call: TRBV7-9
clone_size: .
cdr3_aa: CASSLVQGRNYGYTF

j_call: TRBJ2-2
v_call: TRBV2
clone_size: few
cdr3_aa: CASSVLGFAGELFF

j_call: TRBJ2-4
v_call: TRBV3-1/TRBV3-2
clone_size: .
cdr3_aa: CASGASSHLAKNIQYF

j_call: TRBJ1-2
v_call: TRBV4-3
clone_size: .
cdr3_aa: CASSQADYGYTF

j_call: TRBJ2-2
v_call: TRBV19
clone_size: .
cdr3_aa: CASTRGQNTGELFF

j_call: TRBJ1-2
v_call: TRBV9
clone_size: .
cdr3_aa: CASTTGGDYGYTF

j_call: TRBJ1-6
v_call: TRBV12-3/TRBV12-4
clone_size: .
cdr3_aa: CASSQQGNSPLHF

j_call: TRBJ2-5
v_call: TRBV9
clone_size: .
cdr3_aa: CASSPSWVAGAPGETQYF

j_call: TRBJ1-3
v_call: TRBV10-2
clone_size: .
cdr3_aa: CASRGTGEGNTIYF

j_call: TRBJ2-5
v_call: TRBV18
clone_size: .
cdr3_aa: CASSPTSGGGQYQETQYF

j_call: TRBJ2-3
v_call: TRBV18
clone_size: .
cdr3_aa: CASSPPSLGQGTDTQYF

j_call: TRBJ1-5
v_call: TRBV6-6
clone_size: .
cdr3_aa: CASSYTGGRYQPQHF

j_call: TRBJ2-3
v_call: TRBV4-3
clone_size: .
cdr3_aa: CASSQGLADDTDTQYF

j_call: TRBJ2-7
v_call: TRBV10-1
clone_size: few
cdr3_aa: CVTTSGRPEQYF

j_call: TRBJ2-7
v_call: TRBV7-2
clone_size: .
cdr3_aa: CASTPGRTNLYEQYF

j_call: TRBJ1-6
v_call: TRBV7-6
clone_size: .
cdr3_aa: CASSQRQGVWNSPLHF

j_call: TRBJ2-7
v_call: TRBV12-5
clone_size: .
cdr3_aa: CASAYDRGLYEQYF

j_call: TRBJ1-1
v_call: TRBV19
clone_size: .
cdr3_aa: CASSPGQGLEAFF

j_call: TRBJ1-6
v_call: TRBV12-5
clone_size: .
cdr3_aa: CASGLVARGWNSPLHF

j_call: TRBJ1-1
v_call: TRBV7-9
clone_size: .
cdr3_aa: CASSLGKGRGNTEAFF

j_call: TRBJ1-3
v_call: TRBV2
clone_size: .
cdr3_aa: CASSDLVGNTIYF

j_call: TRBJ2-3
v_call: TRBV12-2
clone_size: .
cdr3_aa: CASRLDFLRCRTSTDTQYF

j_call: TRBJ2-7
v_call: TRBV27
clone_size: .
cdr3_aa: CASSTPVGGFYEQYF

j_call: TRBJ2-3
v_call: TRBV7-2
clone_size: .
cdr3_aa: CASSFLPQGRSDTQYF

j_call: TRBJ1-2
v_call: TRBV7-9
clone_size: .
cdr3_aa: CASSLTRGNYGYTF

j_call: TRBJ1-2
v_call: TRBV20-1
clone_size: .
cdr3_aa: CSAPADYGYTF

j_call: TRBJ1-1
v_call: TRBV7-8
clone_size: once
cdr3_aa: CASSPGQGVAFF

j_call: TRBJ2-1
v_call: TRBV29-1
clone_size: .
cdr3_aa: CSVALRLAGGFNYYNEQFF

j_call: TRBJ2-1
v_call: TRBV4-2
clone_size: once
cdr3_aa: CASGKQGSAHEQFF

j_call: TRBJ2-1
v_call: TRBV23-1
clone_size: .
cdr3_aa: CASSQGPPYTNEQFF

j_call: TRBJ2-3
v_call: TRBV5-4
clone_size: .
cdr3_aa: CASSLRLAGTNTDTQYF

j_call: TRBJ2-3
v_call: TRBV27
clone_size: few
cdr3_aa: CASSLETSGPSTDTQYF

j_call: TRBJ1-1
v_call: TRBV7-9
clone_size: .
cdr3_aa: CASSLASTGTDTEAFF

j_call: TRBJ1-1
v_call: TRBV6-2/TRBV6-3
clone_size: .
cdr3_aa: CASSQLLNTEAFF

j_call: TRBJ1-1
v_call: TRBV6-2/TRBV6-3
clone_size: .
cdr3_aa: CASSYIVNTEAFF

j_call: TRBJ2-3
v_call: TRBV9
clone_size: once
cdr3_aa: CASSFMTGPDTQYF

j_call: TRBJ1-3
v_call: TRBV29-1
clone_size: .
cdr3_aa: CSVVFSGNTIYF

j_call: TRBJ1-3
v_call: TRBV7-9
clone_size: once
cdr3_aa: CASSLPGHGNTIYF

j_call: TRBJ2-7
v_call: TRBV4-3
clone_size: .
cdr3_aa: CASSQGSDREQYF

j_call: TRBJ2-7
v_call: TRBV28
clone_size: .
cdr3_aa: CASGSNTGFWEQYF

j_call: TRBJ1-4
v_call: TRBV6-6
clone_size: .
cdr3_aa: CASSYRGGREKLFF